This TCR beta chain derives from a study of control samples from healthy donors and cancer patients. Per germline, CDR1 LNHDA and CDR2 SQIVND (reference sequence). The V gene lost 5 bases and the J gene lost 9 bases, with 23 bases spanning the gap. The CDR3 is made up of 16 amino acids. Repertoires were generated with immunoSEQ multiplex PCR, while TCRdb's copy carries only in-frame clones and drops some. The repertoire holds approximately 100,000 clones, over 85% seen once, with about 2.9% in the top ten. The sequence was obtained from a human donor in good health. The donor label of this sample is uncertain. The chain links TRBV19 to TRBJ2-1, with D possibly matching TRBD2 (6 bases). Sequencing was performed on blood. CDR3 in amino acids: CASSFRGARVYVEQFF. CDR3 nucleotide sequence: TGTGCCAGTAGTTTCCGCGGGGCCAGGGTATACGTTGAGCAGTTCTTC.